This T cell receptor (beta chain) was retrieved from a study of cytomegalovirus exposure and HLA in healthy donors (dated 2017 in TCRdb). About the investigation overall: In an earlier analysis of 587 of the donors, approximately 260 Gb of sequence data and some 100 million unique TCR beta sequences from 150 million to 200 million T cells were reported. Approximately 300 gigabases of sequencing data and around 80 million unique TCR sequences made up an early release that covered about 640 HLA-typed donors. The genetic ancestry cluster associated with self-reported Caucasian donors included 81% of the roughly 380 genotyped donors. The study aimed to test whether cataloging public T cell receptors could reveal signatures of past pathogen exposure. The T cell repertoires of 666 subjects were profiled by immunosequencing and related to cytomegalovirus serostatus. A separate validation cohort of approximately 120 different subjects was used in addition to the approximately 640-subject first cohort. The study combined high-throughput TCR immunosequencing, statistical association of individual TCRs with disease status, and machine learning to predict cytomegalovirus infection status. A later analysis re-analyzed previously published TCR beta repertoires from 550 to 700 donors and added high-resolution HLA genotyping to study TCR occurrence patterns. Rather than drawing on any new phenotypic data, the later analysis identified candidate immune exposures from TCR beta sequences and the way those sequences occurred across donors. An earlier analysis of around 580 of the donors used high-throughput TCR beta sequencing to judge whether each TCR beta V gene segment behaved as functional or pseudogenic. Donor age, sex, ethnicity and CMV serostatus were compiled alongside the repertoire data. In a later genetic analysis, genome-wide SNP genotypes for 398 of the 666 donors were used, and that subset was treated as a discovery cohort. All discovery cohort repertoires had been generated using a single sequencing platform. Both class I and class II loci were covered by HLA typing, at four-digit resolution. Typing coverage differed by locus: A, B, C, DRB1 and DQB1 were typed in about 629-640 donors, DQA1 in 500 to 550, DPA1 in some 570, and DPB1 in approximately 450. A handful of DR-DQ haplotypes were handled as single units for association and clustering because linkage in the cohort was strong. Across 300 to 400 genotyped donors of the cohort, an average of roughly 250,000 unique TCR beta nucleotide sequences per donor were sequenced, and approximately 17% of those sequences were non-productive. The investigation overall reported the following: A later analysis found that most CMV-associated TCR beta chains appeared HLA-restricted, with HLA associations seemingly driven largely by CMV exposure. About 17 rarely observed V segments, including chromosome 9 orphons, were excluded from the earlier analysis of almost 600 of the donors because counts were too low. The only immune exposure information available for the cohort was CMV serostatus. In a later genetic analysis, a missense DCLRE1C variant was associated with V-gene and J-gene trimming of TCR beta chains, and the association was replicated in an independent cohort. Strong co-occurrence of HLA alleles, especially DR and DQ, made assigning TCR associations to individual alleles difficult. In this cohort, only TCR beta chains were sequenced, and detectable features were limited by the absence of alpha or paired-chain data. In a later analysis, several top co-occurrence clusters were reported to appear linked to parvovirus B19, influenza, CMV and Epstein-Barr virus. A later analysis found that HLA-associated TCR beta chains were more clonally expanded and had lower generation probabilities than equally common non-associated chains. The classifier was reported to diagnose cytomegalovirus status with high specificity and sensitivity in both the original and validation cohorts. Linkage disequilibrium might explain the correlated functional status among segregating V segments, but an unknown experimental factor could not be ruled out. A few of the identified cytomegalovirus-associated TCR beta chains were confirmed in vitro to be specific for cytomegalovirus antigens. Some IMGT-functional V segments, including TRBV6-2 and TRBV6-3, could not be told apart with the 87-base-pair reads, so those segments were excluded. Most TCR sequences were seen in very few donors, while some public TCRs were found in many individuals. In a later genetic analysis, fewer N-insertions in productive TCRs were reported among donors in an Asian-associated ancestry cluster than the roughly 700-donor mean. A cluster of highly shared sequence variants was judged likely to be a technical artifact of the sequencing pipeline. The authors suggested that the approach could potentially be generalized to other disease states and immunological phenotypes. Broadly in line with IMGT annotations, most TCR beta V segments showed up in productive rearrangements about 87% or about 30% of the time in an earlier analysis of 450 to 750 of the donors. Presence/absence analyses assumed roughly uniform sequencing depth across donors, an assumption that may not hold. The study listed around 160 TCR beta chains as associated with cytomegalovirus. A further reported finding was that TCR beta sequences accurately predicted the HLA-A and HLA-B alleles for most subjects in the first cohort. A later analysis found that TCR association rates varied across HLA loci, with DRB1 alleles showing the most associated TCRs and HLA-C alleles the fewest. HLA typing was unavailable for some donors at each locus, so association tests used only the typed subset. In a later analysis, around 17,000 TCR beta sequences were associated with specific HLA alleles at a false discovery rate of 0.05.

For CDR1 and CDR2, the germline V gene lists MGHRA and YSYEKL. Trimming takes 0 bases off V and 6 bases off J; junction bases not matched to a gene: 3. From cysteine to phenylalanine, the CDR3 is 14 amino acids long. Solely the CDR3 DNA is kept, with 42 bases framed from the first base. The cohort was made up of 666 healthy bone marrow donors. Cohort members were all nominally healthy when sampled, although unrecorded immune exposures were likely present. The donor tested CMV seronegative and was one of the 352 seronegative cohort members. A peripheral blood sample was collected from each donor, and TCR beta sequencing was performed on peripheral blood mononuclear cells. The Qiagen DNeasy Blood Extraction Kit was used to extract genomic DNA from the blood cell samples. As to this clone: Its antigen is unknown. No per-base quality is available; no much larger clone lies one base away.

The library relied on the immunoSEQ multiplex PCR assay. A mixture of 60 forward primers for TCR Vbeta segments and 13 reverse primers for TCR Jbeta segments was used in the multiplex PCR. Amplification of the CDR3 region of rearranged TCR beta genes was performed with a multiplex PCR assay on genomic DNA. The Illumina HiSeq System was used to sequence the amplified TCR beta libraries as 87-base-pair reads. The authors' pipeline ran thus. In a later analysis, approximately 74 million unique TCR beta chains were counted across the approximately 620 repertoires, and approximately 11 million of these chains were shared by at least two donors. Raw reads were error-corrected and collapsed into unique sequences by a nearest-neighbor algorithm in which closely related sequences were merged to remove PCR and sequencing errors. To assign V, D and J gene segments, CDR3 sequences were aligned to IMGT reference sequences. For a sequence to be retained, at least a six-nucleotide match to both a V gene segment and a J gene segment was required. Rearrangements were called productive when the CDR3 lacked stop codons and stayed in frame with V and J; all others were non-productive. Following IMGT convention, CDR3 was defined as the stretch from the second conserved V-encoded cysteine to the conserved J-encoded phenylalanine. The earlier analysis of a few hundred of the donors excluded any sequence lacking an unambiguous match to a single V gene segment. In an earlier analysis of around 600 of the donors, V segments were called functional above 56.7% productive rearrangements and were called segregating when the between-donor standard deviation exceeded 5%. To diagnose cytomegalovirus status from the catalog of TCR beta chain sequences, a statistical classification framework was built. In a later analysis, TCR nucleotide sequences were compared against IMGT/GENE-DB human TR gene sequences so that V and J genes could be assigned. Using the TCRdist pipeline, a later analysis assigned CDR3 sequences along with most-parsimonious VDJ recombination scenarios. In a later analysis, each TCR beta chain was defined by its CDR3 amino acid sequence together with its V-gene family, and reads lacking a unique V-gene family were excluded. As a way to deal with suspected cross-contamination and a sequencing artifact, a later analysis dropped 450 to 700 nucleotide sequences that were highly shared and had low generation probability. A later analysis calculated a clonal expansion index for each public chain from normalized within-repertoire ranks of inferred template counts. A later analysis computed generation probabilities with a VDJ recombination model fitted to out-of-frame rearrangements, and checked the results against IGoR. In a later analysis, TCR-TCR, TCR-HLA and TCR-CMV co-occurrence was scored with hypergeometric tests, and a repertoire-size bias correction was applied to TCR pairs. In a later analysis, false discovery rates were estimated by permuting HLA or CMV assignments 20 times. In a later analysis, co-occurring TCRs were grouped using DBSCAN, and TCRdist sequence similarity was added for clustering within HLA-allele-positive subsets. For co-occurrence clustering, repertoires with fewer than 30,000 or more than 120,000 public chains were excluded, along with 4 to 6 repertoires with anomalous nucleotide sharing. TCRdb carries this immuneACCESS record with in-frame sequences only. Its versions omit some clonotypes, under half of them owing to an unresolved V gene in the studies checked, with the rest unexplained. That table supplies the V and J calls and clone size; D and trimming were determined from the DNA. The sample profile shows about 200,000 clones; 60% to 80% of them were found once. The top ten clones comprise just under 3% of the sample.

The receptor was isolated from a woman aged 25 to 39 in good health and CMV-seronegative. The chain is encoded by TRBV4-1 joined to TRBJ2-3, with TRBD1 identical over 7 junction bases. Sequencing was done on a sample of PBMCs. Read as DNA, the sequence is TGCGCCAGCAGCCAAGAAGGGGGCGGGGATACGCAGTATTTT. Its translation reads: CASSQEGGGDTQYF.